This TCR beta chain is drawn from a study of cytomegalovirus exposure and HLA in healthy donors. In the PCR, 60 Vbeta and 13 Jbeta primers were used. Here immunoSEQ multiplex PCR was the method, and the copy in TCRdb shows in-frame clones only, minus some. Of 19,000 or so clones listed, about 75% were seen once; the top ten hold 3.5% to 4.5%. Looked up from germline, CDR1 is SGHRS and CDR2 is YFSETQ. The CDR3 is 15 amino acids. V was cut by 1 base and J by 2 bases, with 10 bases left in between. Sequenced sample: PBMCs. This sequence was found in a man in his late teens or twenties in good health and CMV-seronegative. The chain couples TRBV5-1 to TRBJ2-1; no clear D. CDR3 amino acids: CASSLIPATYNEQFF. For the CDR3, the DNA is TGCGCCAGCAGCTTGATTCCTGCTACCTACAATGAGCAGTTCTTC.